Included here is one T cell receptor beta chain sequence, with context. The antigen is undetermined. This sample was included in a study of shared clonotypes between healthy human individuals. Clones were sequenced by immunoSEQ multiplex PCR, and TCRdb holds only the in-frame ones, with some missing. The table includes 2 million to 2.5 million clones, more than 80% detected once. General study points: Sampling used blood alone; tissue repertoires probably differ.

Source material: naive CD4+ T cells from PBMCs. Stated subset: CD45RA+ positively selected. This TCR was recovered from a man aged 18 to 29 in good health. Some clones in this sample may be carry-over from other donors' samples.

CDR3 sequence reads: CASSYGEYGYTF. In DNA, the CDR3 is TGTGCCAGCAGCTATGGAGAGTATGGCTACACCTTC. V usage is TRBV5-5 and J usage is TRBJ1-2; D not certain. V lost 3 bases and J 5 bases, leaving 8 bases between the germline ends. The CDR3 is made up of 12 amino acids. From germline, CDR1 is SGHKS and CDR2 YYEKEE (reference sequence).